Each of the 19 T cell receptor beta chains below was sequenced from the same sample in a study of T cell responses to AZD1222 COVID-19 vaccine. The protocol was immunoSEQ multiplex PCR, while the TCRdb copy is restricted to in-frame clones and leaves out a portion. The table records about 120,000 clones, 75% to 95% of them present only once. Specimen: peripheral blood, collected 28 days after the second dose of the MenACWY control vaccine. Receptors were obtained from an adult who received the MenACWY meningococcal vaccine as a control.

The CDR3: CASSLAPQGRTDTQYF. The CDR3 bases are TGCGCCAGCAGCTTGGCCCCACAGGGGAGGACAGATACGCAGTATTTT. The chain is built from TRBV5-1 and TRBJ2-3, with a tentative D call TRBD1 (7 bases). CDR1 SGHRS and CDR2 YFSETQ come from the germline V gene. CDR3 length: 16 residues. V was pared by 0 bases and J by 3 bases, with 14 bases between.

The chain carries TRBV5-1 and TRBJ2-1; TRBD2 might be the D (6 bases). Looked up from germline, CDR1 is SGHRS and CDR2 is YFSETQ. V was clipped by 0 bases and J by 0 bases, with 13 bases between them. This CDR3 contains 17 residues. This chain's CDR3 is CASSLGLAVSSYNEQFF. CDR3 coding DNA: TGCGCCAGCAGCTTGGGATTAGCGGTTAGCTCCTACAATGAGCAGTTCTTC. The full variable domain, in which reference TRBV5-1 and TRBJ2-1 provide the parts outside the CDR3, is KAGVTQTPRYLIKTRGQQVTLSCSPISGHRSVSWYQQTPGQGLQFLFEYFSETQRNKGNFPGRFSGRQFSNSRSEMNVSTLELGDSALYLCASSLGLAVSSYNEQFFGPGTRLTVL.

J is TRBJ2-3 and V is TRBV28; 11 nucleotides agree with TRBD2. The CDR3 runs 15 residues. Germline V gene sequence: CDR1 MDHEN, CDR2 SYDVKM. V trimming: 5 bases; J trimming: 7 bases; junction bases outside the gene matches: 8. The chain's CDR3 is CASSIAGGLLNTQYF. The CDR3 coding sequence is TGTGCCAGCAGTATAGCGGGGGGGCTTCTAAATACGCAGTATTTT.

The genes are TRBV7-9 and TRBJ2-2; 13 nucleotides line up with TRBD2. The ends lost 5 bases at V and 6 bases at J; junction bases unmatched: 15. CDR3 length equals 19 residues. From germline, CDR1 is SEHNR and CDR2 FQNEAQ (reference sequence). Here the CDR3 DNA reads TGTGCCAGCAGCAAACGGACTAGCGGGAGCATCCCTCGGTCCGGGGAGCTGTTTTTT. Translation gives CASSKRTSGSIPRSGELFF.

This sequence joins TRBV28 and TRBJ2-7; D not resolved. The V end lost 6 bases, the J end lost 4 bases, and 10 bases lay between the germline ends. Germline lookup yields CDR1 MDHEN and CDR2 SYDVKM. The CDR3 is made up of 12 amino acids. CDR3 in DNA: TGTGCCAGCAGCCCTGACACTTACGAGCAGTACGTC. This sequence encodes CASSPDTYEQYV.

The V and J genes are TRBV7-9 and TRBJ1-2; no clear D. This CDR3 spans 14 amino acids. CDR1 and CDR2 from the germline V gene are SEHNR and FQNEAQ (reference sequence). Trimming pared 5 bases from V and 0 bases from J, leaving 10 bases between. CDR3 residues: CASSPETANYGYTF. In DNA, the CDR3 is TGTGCCAGCAGCCCAGAGACGGCTAACTATGGCTACACCTTC.

The V gene is TRBV28, the J gene TRBJ1-2; 12 bases fit TRBD1. V shed 4 bases, J shed 4 bases, and the junction held 7 bases outside the gene matches. Germline values: CDR1 MDHEN, CDR2 SYDVKM. The CDR3 contains 16 residues. The CDR3 DNA follows: TGTGCCAGCAGTTCTCCCGGGACAGGGGGCGCCTATGGCTACACCTTC. Translating it yields CASSSPGTGGAYGYTF.

V is TRBV5-1 and J is TRBJ1-5, with TRBD1 matching 7 bases. The V gene end was trimmed by 0 bases and the J gene end by 0 bases; junction bases not matched to a gene: 9. Germline V gives CDR1 SGHRS, CDR2 YFSETQ. The CDR3 length is 18 residues. CDR3 in amino acids: CASSLGSRDSDSNQPQHF. As DNA, the CDR3 is TGCGCCAGCAGCTTGGGGTCCCGGGACAGTGATAGCAATCAGCCCCAGCATTTT.

The CDR3 loop is CASSSRGANTEAFF. Here the CDR3 DNA reads TGTGCCAGCAGTTCACGGGGGGCGAACACTGAAGCTTTCTTT. The chain couples TRBV28 to TRBJ1-1; the D gene is possibly TRBD1 (6 bases). The germline gives CDR1 MDHEN, CDR2 SYDVKM. The CDR3 runs 14 residues. V lost 4 bases and J 1 base, leaving 10 bases between the germline ends.

This clone was counted between two and nine times. This chain uses TRBV5-5 with TRBJ1-6; D is possibly TRBD1 (6 bases). The CDR3 is 17 amino acids. CDR1 is SGHKS and CDR2 is YYEKEE in the germline V gene (reference sequence). Trimming shortened V by 0 bases and J by 2 bases, and 12 bases separated the two germline ends. CDR3 protein: CASSLEVRGPYNSPLHF. Written as DNA, the CDR3 is TGTGCCAGCAGCTTGGAAGTCAGGGGACCCTATAATTCACCCCTCCACTTT. The variable domain in full, completed from reference TRBV5-5 and TRBJ1-6, reads DAGVTQSPTHLIKTRGQQVTLRCSPISGHKSVSWYQQVLGQGPQFIFQYYEKEERGRGNFPDRFSARQFPNYSSELNVNALLLGDSALYLCASSLEVRGPYNSPLHFGNGTRLTVT.

The chain uses TRBV10-3 and TRBJ2-1; D ambiguous. V gave up 0 bases and J gave up 7 bases, with 16 bases separating them. The V gene's germline CDR1 is ENHRY and CDR2 SYGVKD. This CDR3 comprises 16 residues. The CDR3 coding sequence is TGTGCCATCAGTGAGTCGACTCAAACCACATGGAATGAGCAGTTCTTC. It yields the protein CAISESTQTTWNEQFF.

In nucleotides, the CDR3 is TGTGCCAGCAGCTTAAGCCGGGACAGCTTAAAGTACGAGCAGTACTTC. Amino acid sequence: CASSLSRDSLKYEQYF. The J gene is TRBJ2-7, the V gene TRBV13; TRBD1 agrees at 7 bases. The J segment lost 4 bases and the V segment lost 2 bases, leaving 11 bases of the junction unmatched. The germline V gene encodes CDR1 PRHDT and CDR2 FYEKMQ (reference sequence). This CDR3 has 16 residues.

V usage is TRBV5-1 and J usage is TRBJ1-2; no definite D call. Germline V gives CDR1 SGHRS, CDR2 YFSETQ. Trimming stripped 0 bases from V and 4 bases from J, with 10 bases between. CDR3 length: 14 residues. The CDR3 reads CASSLGTVSYGYTF. Here the CDR3 DNA reads TGCGCCAGCAGCTTGGGCACAGTGAGCTATGGCTACACCTTC.

This clone was seen just once. The J gene is TRBJ2-1, the V gene TRBV12-3 or TRBV12-4, with 8 bases identical to TRBD2. CDR3 length: 13 residues. V was pared by 5 bases and J by 9 bases, with 6 bases of the junction left unmatched. The CDR3 region has the DNA TGTGCCAGCAGTCGGACGGGGGGGGGTGAGCAGTTCTTC. It is translated as CASSRTGGGEQFF.

This chain joins TRBV18 and TRBJ2-1; 8 bases map to TRBD1. Unmatched junction bases numbered 9, after V lost 2 bases and J lost 9 bases. CDR3 length: 15 amino acids. Per the germline V gene, CDR1 is KGHSH and CDR2 is LQKENI. As DNA, the CDR3 is TGTGCCAGCTCACCAGGGCTCGACAGGGGACCTGAGCAGTTCTTC. Protein: CASSPGLDRGPEQFF. The full variable domain, its missing parts supplied by reference TRBV18 and TRBJ2-1, is NAGVMQNPRHLVRRRGQEARLRCSPMKGHSHVYWYRQLPEEGLKFMVYLQKENIIDESGMPKERFSAEFPKEGPSILRIQQVVRGDSAAYFCASSPGLDRGPEQFFGPGTRLTVL.

The chain recombines TRBV15 with TRBJ2-2; unclear D gene. This CDR3 region has 16 residues. The germline V and J ends were trimmed by 0 bases and 6 bases, with 14 bases remaining between them. CDR1 is LNHNV and CDR2 is YYDKDF in the germline V gene (reference sequence). CDR3 residues: CATSREAWGNAGELFF. The CDR3 nucleotides read TGTGCCACCAGCAGAGAGGCTTGGGGTAACGCCGGGGAGCTGTTTTTT.

The CDR3 sequence is CASSLISLSGSSYEQYF. Written as DNA, the CDR3 is TGTGCCAGCAGCTTAATTTCCCTGAGCGGGTCCTCCTACGAGCAGTACTTC. The chain employs TRBV7-8 and TRBJ2-7, with D perhaps matching TRBD2 (6 bases). The germline V gene has CDR1 SGHVS and CDR2 FQNEAQ. The CDR3 runs 17 residues. Trimming shortened V by 2 bases and J by 0 bases, and 17 bases separated the two germline ends.

CDR3 nucleotides: TGTGCCAGCACCTCCCCCGCCGGATACTACGAGCAGTACTTC. It specifies CASTSPAGYYEQYF. The chain has TRBV7-9 and TRBJ2-7, with D uncertain. CDR3 size: 14 residues. CDR1 SEHNR and CDR2 FQNEAQ come from the germline V gene (reference sequence). V lost 7 bases and J 3 bases, leaving 16 bases between the germline ends.

The rearrangement uses TRBV7-2 and TRBJ1-4, with no clear D. The CDR3 totals 12 residues. Germline V gives CDR1 SGHTA, CDR2 FQGNSA. V was trimmed by 6 bases and J by 3 bases, leaving 5 bases between them. CDR3 bases: TGTGCCAGCAGACAGCCTAATGAAAAACTGTTTTTT. It specifies CASRQPNEKLFF.